This passage covers 31 T cell receptor beta chains from one sample sequenced in a study of blood T cells in healthy people across ages (dated by TCRdb to the mid-2010s). The library was built by means of 5' RACE. The instrument given in TCRdb is Illumina HiSeq 2500. The second PCR ran for about 7 to 11 cycles and used a J-beta primer mix along with a sample-barcoded 5' primer. In-frame beta chains were kept once TCRdb had trimmed the public reads at Q25 with fastp and called clones with MiXCR. Rows with one shared CDR3 protein collapse into an entry with the most common genes and DNA. The sample profile shows approximately 600,000 distinct CDR3 sequences; roughly 53% of them were found once. Over 30% of the sample comes from the top ten. Material: blood. The receptors were gathered from a man in his sixties in good health.

As concerns this clonotype: The junction and the germline gene differ at one end; a read error may be behind it. Here the CDR3 DNA reads TGTGCTAGCAGCGAACTAGCGGGGGCCCGCAATGAGCAGTTCTTC. Encoded protein: CASSELAGARNEQFF. The rearrangement uses TRBV7-6 and TRBJ2-1; 11 nucleotides align to TRBD2. Germline V gene lookup returns CDR1 SGHVS and CDR2 FNYEAQ. The CDR3 length is 15 residues.

The chain links TRBV4-1 to TRBJ2-1; no firm D call. Germline lookup yields CDR1 MGHRA and CDR2 YSYEKL. The V end lost 5 bases, the J end lost 0 bases, and 8 bases lay between the germline ends. CDR3 length: 14 residues. The CDR3 here is CASSSGLSYNEQFF. The CDR3, as DNA: TGCGCCAGCAGCTCCGGCCTCTCCTACAATGAGCAGTTCTTC.

This rearrangement joins TRBV6-5 to TRBJ2-1; D might be TRBD2 (5 bases). Germline CDR1 is MNHEY and CDR2 is SVGAGI. Trimming took off 5 bases at V and 9 bases at J, with 23 bases between the two ends. The length of the CDR3 is 16 residues. The CDR3: CASSTVSAGGEGEQFF. The CDR3 DNA sequence: TGTGCCAGCAGTACCGTTTCGGCCGGCGGTGAGGGTGAGCAGTTCTTC.

This clonotype showed up just a few times. This rearrangement joins TRBV7-2 to TRBJ2-1; D might be TRBD2 (6 bases). This CDR3 region has 12 residues. Deletions cut 5 bases from V and 8 bases from J, with 10 bases between. Germline V gives CDR1 SGHTA, CDR2 FQGNSA. The CDR3 spells CASSAGRDEQFF. In DNA form, the CDR3 reads TGTGCCAGCAGCGCGGGGCGAGATGAGCAGTTCTTC.

The chain is built from TRBV2 and TRBJ1-5; D is perhaps TRBD1 (6 bases). CDR3 size: 16 residues. Germline CDR1 reads SNHLY; CDR2 reads FYNNEI. With 6 bases removed from V and 3 bases from J, the gap between germline ends came to 18 bases. The CDR3 sequence: CASSLGLGGANQPQHF. CDR3 DNA sequence: TGTGCCAGCAGCCTCGGTCTAGGGGGGGCCAATCAGCCCCAGCATTTT.

V is TRBV10-3 and J is TRBJ2-5; 10 bases agree with TRBD1. CDR1 is ENHRY and CDR2 is SYGVKD in the germline V gene. The junction had 12 bases not matched to a gene; V was cut back by 0 bases and J by 11 bases. The CDR3 extends over 16 amino acids. The CDR3 nucleotides read TGTGCCATCAGTGAGTCGAGGACAGGGGGACGGGGAGAGCAGTACTTC. It is translated as CAISESRTGGRGEQYF.

This chain joins TRBV27 and TRBJ2-4; D ambiguous. The CDR3 has 12 residues. Germline CDR1 is MNHEY and CDR2 is SMNVEV (reference sequence). V dropped 4 bases and J dropped 3 bases, with 4 bases sitting between them. The CDR3 DNA follows: TGTGCCAGCAGTTCCCACAAAAACATTCAGTACTTC. Encoded protein: CASSSHKNIQYF.

The CDR3 region has the DNA TGTGCCAGCAGTTTCGGGACTAGCGGGGGGGATACAGATACGCAGTATTTT. The encoded protein is CASSFGTSGGDTDTQYF. V gene TRBV12-3 or TRBV12-4 combines with J gene TRBJ2-3, with 16 bases matching TRBD2. This CDR3 contains 17 residues. Trimming at V came to 3 bases and at J to 3 bases, leaving 3 bases not matched to a gene.

This clonotype was observed a few times. CDR3 sequence (DNA): TGCAGCGTTCGACAGGGACGTGAGCAGTACTTC. It translates to CSVRQGREQYF. V and J are TRBV29-1 and TRBJ2-7; 7 bases are shared with TRBD1. CDR1 SQVTM and CDR2 ANQGSEA come from the germline V gene. The ends lost 5 bases at V and 7 bases at J; junction bases unmatched: 5. The CDR3 totals 11 residues.

The gene calls are TRBV6-5 and TRBJ1-2, with 7 bases identical to TRBD1. Germline assignment: CDR1 MNHEY and CDR2 SVGAGI. The CDR3 contains 18 residues. With V trimmed by 2 bases and J by 6 bases, 18 bases remained unmatched. The CDR3 DNA follows: TGTGCCAGCAGTTACCCTAGACAGGGCGGGATATATGGCGATGGCTACACCTTC. Translating it yields CASSYPRQGGIYGDGYTF.

This chain uses TRBV7-2 with TRBJ2-7; TRBD2 matches at 7 bases. This CDR3 has 15 amino acids. The V gene end was trimmed by 4 bases and the J gene end by 1 base; junction bases not matched to a gene: 7. Germline CDR1 SGHTA, CDR2 FQGNSA. For the CDR3, the DNA is TGTGCCAGCAGCTCACCAAGGACTAGTTCCTACGAGCAGTACTTC. It codes for CASSSPRTSSYEQYF.

In this sample, this clonotype turned up once. V gene TRBV5-1 combines with J gene TRBJ2-7; D perhaps matches TRBD1 (6 bases). The CDR3 sequence is 12 residues long. The germline V gene has CDR1 SGHRS and CDR2 YFSETQ. Written as DNA, the CDR3 is TGCGTCTTTTACAGGGACTCCTACGAGCAGTACTTC. Its protein is CVFYRDSYEQYF.

This CDR3 reads CASSGTSGLETQYF. The CDR3 coding sequence is TGTGCCAGCTCCGGGACTAGCGGGCTAGAGACCCAGTACTTC. The V call is TRBV6-1, the J call TRBJ2-7; 12 positions agree with TRBD2. Near its end, the DNA agrees better with TRBJ2-5, so the J call may be wrong. Germline lookup yields CDR1 MNHNS and CDR2 SASEGT. The CDR3 covers 14 residues.

The chain uses TRBV6-2 or TRBV6-3 and TRBJ2-1; 7 bases are shared with TRBD1. Germline lookup yields CDR1 MNHEY and CDR2 SVGEGT. V dropped 8 bases and J dropped 2; count of bases not matched to a gene: 6. The CDR3 is made up of 14 amino acids. CDR3 sequence reads: CASQGGQPYNEQFF. CDR3 coding DNA: TGTGCCAGCCAAGGGGGCCAGCCCTACAATGAGCAGTTCTTC.

The count of this clonotype is one. V gene TRBV4-1 combines with J gene TRBJ2-1, with D perhaps matching TRBD1 (5 bases). With 2 bases removed from V and 5 bases from J, the gap between germline ends came to 13 bases. The length of the CDR3 is 15 residues. From germline, CDR1 is MGHRA and CDR2 YSYEKL. Here the CDR3 reads CASSQHQGWDNEQFF. The CDR3 region has the DNA TGCGCCAGCAGCCAACACCAGGGTTGGGACAATGAGCAGTTCTTC.

The chain uses TRBV28 and TRBJ1-6, with 9 positions matching TRBD1. Germline V CDR1 and CDR2: MDHEN, SYDVKM. The length of the CDR3 is 14 residues. V gave up 3 bases and J gave up 10 bases; unmatched junction bases: 4. In nucleotides, the CDR3 is TGTGCCAGCAGTTTGGACAGGGGTGGCTCACCCCTCCACTTT. Residues: CASSLDRGGSPLHF.

This clonotype appeared a few times. This chain uses TRBV5-1 with TRBJ2-3; 7 bases are shared with TRBD2. The J segment lost 1 base and the V segment lost 6 bases, leaving 8 bases of the junction unmatched. The CDR3 is made up of 15 amino acids. The V gene's germline CDR1 is SGHRS and CDR2 YFSETQ. This CDR3 is CASTASAGGTDTQYF. The CDR3 DNA is TGCGCCAGCACCGCCTCGGCGGGGGGCACAGATACGCAGTATTTT.

This chain links TRBV10-3 with TRBJ1-1; no clear D gene. V was pared by 2 bases and J by 1 base, with 5 bases between. The length of the CDR3 is 13 residues. Germline CDR1 is ENHRY and CDR2 is SYGVKD. Here the CDR3 DNA reads TGTGCCATCAGTGAGGCGGGGAACACTGAAGCTTTCTTT. It specifies CAISEAGNTEAFF.

The chain carries TRBV3-1 and TRBJ1-4; D remains ambiguous. The CDR3 totals 12 residues. Looked up from germline, CDR1 is LGHDT and CDR2 is YNNKEL (reference sequence). With 4 bases removed from V and 5 bases from J, the gap between germline ends came to 5 bases. As DNA, the CDR3 is TGTGCCAGCAGCCGGGAAAATGAAAAACTGTTTTTT. It yields the protein CASSRENEKLFF.

V usage is TRBV6-4 and J usage is TRBJ2-1; 8 nucleotides match TRBD2. The V and J ends lost 6 bases and 8 bases, in that order; junction bases with no gene match: 12. This CDR3 is built from 15 residues. The germline V gene encodes CDR1 MRHNA and CDR2 SNTAGT. The CDR3, as DNA: TGTGCCAGCAGCCCACGGGGGGGGCGGGTCTATGAGCAGTTCTTC. Its translation is CASSPRGGRVYEQFF.

The rearrangement joins TRBV4-2 to TRBJ2-1, with 7 bases aligning to TRBD2. The V segment lost 4 bases and the J segment 6 bases; nucleotides outside the gene matches: 6. This CDR3 contains 14 residues. The V gene's germline CDR1 is LGHNA and CDR2 YNFKEQ. Here the CDR3 DNA reads TGTGCCAGCAGCCCTGCGGGGGATGTCAATGAGCAGTTCTTC. The encoded protein is CASSPAGDVNEQFF.

This clonotype turned up a few times. V and J are TRBV29-1 and TRBJ2-7; weak D call: TRBD1 (6 bases). V shed 4 bases and J shed 5 bases, with 21 bases lying between them. CDR3 length: 15 residues. CDR1 and CDR2 (germline): SQVTM, ANQGSEA. This CDR3 is CSVGGPGTWKHEQYF. In DNA, the CDR3 is TGCAGCGTTGGGGGTCCCGGGACATGGAAGCACGAGCAGTACTTC.

This chain connects TRBV6-1 to TRBJ1-2; perhaps TRBD1 as D (5 bases). Trimming took 2 bases from V and 4 from J, leaving 8 bases between them. Per the germline V gene, CDR1 is MNHNS and CDR2 is SASEGT. The CDR3 has 13 residues. CDR3: CASSEWGGYGYTF. The CDR3 DNA sequence: TGTGCCAGCAGTGAATGGGGGGGCTATGGCTACACCTTC.

This clonotype was seen a handful of times. V usage is TRBV12-3 or TRBV12-4 and J usage is TRBJ1-2; the D is unclear. This CDR3 is built from 12 residues. V shed 3 bases and J shed 6 bases, with 8 bases lying between them. In nucleotides, the CDR3 is TGTGCCAGCAGTTTTGGCGGTAATGGCTACACCTTC. This codes for CASSFGGNGYTF.

CDR3 residues: CASSLDYWGMVETQYF. DNA for the CDR3: TGTGCCAGCAGCTTAGATTATTGGGGGATGGTTGAGACCCAGTACTTC. V gene TRBV11-2 combines with J gene TRBJ2-5; TRBD1 or TRBD2 may be the D gene (5 bases each). With 0 bases removed from V and 5 bases from J, the gap between germline ends came to 16 bases. The CDR3 is 16 residues long. Germline loops: CDR1 SGHAT, CDR2 FQNNGV.

The rearrangement links TRBV10-3 to TRBJ2-1; D is perhaps TRBD1 (5 bases). Between the trimmed V and J ends, which lost 4 bases and 9 bases, there was a span of 16 bases. There are 14 residues in the CDR3. Germline V gene lookup returns CDR1 ENHRY and CDR2 SYGVKD. CDR3 coding DNA: TGTGCCATCAGTGGGACCCTAAGGCAGGGTGAGCAGTTCTTC. This sequence encodes CAISGTLRQGEQFF.

This sequence joins TRBV3-1 and TRBJ2-1; D uncertain. Trimming took off 0 bases at V and 10 bases at J, with 10 bases between the two ends. From germline, CDR1 is LGHDT and CDR2 YNNKEL (reference sequence). CDR3 length equals 13 residues. This CDR3 is CASSQENGYEQFF. CDR3 nucleotide sequence: TGTGCCAGCAGCCAAGAGAATGGGTACGAGCAGTTCTTC.

The V gene is TRBV6-4, the J gene TRBJ2-1; TRBD2 agrees at 7 bases. The V segment lost 5 bases and the J segment 8 bases; nucleotides outside the gene matches: 6. The CDR3 extends over 13 amino acids. Per germline, CDR1 MRHNA and CDR2 SNTAGT. CDR3 nucleotide sequence: TGTGCCAGCAGTTCCGGACGGGGGGATGAGCAGTTCTTC. This gives the protein CASSSGRGDEQFF.

This chain links TRBV9 with TRBJ1-2; perhaps TRBD1 as D (5 bases). Trimming left V 3 bases short and J 0 bases short, with 15 bases between. This CDR3 comprises 16 residues. The germline gives CDR1 SGDLS, CDR2 YYNGEE. CDR3 coding DNA: TGTGCCAGCAGCGCGGTGACAGAGAGCACTAACTATGGCTACACCTTC. It translates to CASSAVTESTNYGYTF.

The chain employs TRBV4-1 and TRBJ2-3; D is unresolved. Trimming removed 4 bases at V and 2 bases at J, with 10 bases between. The CDR3 is made up of 14 amino acids. Germline CDR1 and CDR2: MGHRA and YSYEKL. The CDR3 nucleotides read TGCGCCAGCAGCCTCACGACACTCACAGATACGCAGTATTTT. This encodes CASSLTTLTDTQYF.

The chain is built from TRBV5-1 and TRBJ2-3; possibly TRBD1 or TRBD2 for D (5 bases each). From germline, CDR1 is SGHRS and CDR2 YFSETQ. Trimming pared 4 bases from V and 3 bases from J, leaving 18 bases between. The CDR3 has 16 residues. This CDR3 is CASSPEARDGTDTQYF. The CDR3 coding sequence is TGCGCCAGCAGCCCGGAGGCCAGGGATGGTACAGATACGCAGTATTTT.